The 18 T cell receptor beta chains reported below all come from one sample, sequenced in a study of OX40 agonist ivuxolimab in advanced cancers. The repertoire was sequenced with immunoSEQ multiplex PCR; TCRdb's copy has only in-frame clones and lacks some. This sample yields 85,000 to 120,000 clones, of which 90% are seen a single time; about 0.48% belongs to the top ten. Here the sequenced sample was CD4+ or CD8+ T cells sorted from blood, taken in a trial of the OX40 agonist ivuxolimab. The receptor source for this set is an adult with an advanced solid tumor such as melanoma, head and neck, liver or kidney cancer.

J is TRBJ1-2 and V is TRBV2; D not resolved. Germline CDR1 and CDR2: SNHLY and FYNNEI. The CDR3 covers 14 residues. Trimming took off 2 bases at V and 1 base at J, with 8 bases between the two ends. CDR3 sequence (DNA): TGTGCCAGCAGTGAAAACAGACTTAACTATGGCTACACCTTC. It specifies CASSENRLNYGYTF.

V gene TRBV7-2 combines with J gene TRBJ2-5, with D possibly being TRBD1 (5 bases). Germline V gene lookup returns CDR1 SGHTA and CDR2 FQGNSA. This CDR3 contains 14 residues. V shed 4 bases and J shed 5 bases, with 14 bases lying between them. The CDR3, as DNA: TGTGCCAGCAGCTACAACCAGGGCCGGGAGACCCAGTACTTC. Its translation: CASSYNQGRETQYF. The full variable domain, in which reference TRBV7-2 and TRBJ2-5 provide the parts outside the CDR3, is GAGVSQSPSNKVTEKGKDVELRCDPISGHTALYWYRQSLGQGLEFLIYFQGNSAPDKSGLPSDRFSAERTGGSVSTLTIQRTQQEDSAVYLCASSYNQGRETQYFGPGTRLLVL.

The chain carries TRBV25-1 and TRBJ2-2, with a possible D match to TRBD2 (5 bases). Germline loops: CDR1 MGHDK, CDR2 SYGVNS. This CDR3 spans 12 amino acids. V lost 6 bases and J 4 bases, leaving 6 bases between the germline ends. CDR3 DNA sequence: TGTGCCAGCAGAGCGGCCACCGGGGAGCTGTTTTTT. It translates to CASRAATGELFF.

The chain uses TRBV11-3 and TRBJ2-7; no firm D call. V lost 5 bases and J lost 4, with 12 bases in between. The germline CDR1 and CDR2 sequences are SGHNT and YENEEA. The length of the CDR3 is 13 residues. The CDR3 spells CASSPRIRYEQYF. The DNA for the CDR3 is TGTGCCAGCAGCCCCCGGATCCGTTACGAGCAGTACTTC.

The CDR3 DNA reads as TGTGCCAGCTCACCACCGTCGACAGGGGGCCCCTACGAGCAGTACTTC. It is translated as CASSPPSTGGPYEQYF. This sequence joins TRBV18 and TRBJ2-7; 10 nucleotides align to TRBD1. V was clipped by 0 bases and J by 2 bases; unmatched bases: 4. The CDR3 totals 16 residues. CDR1 is KGHSH and CDR2 is LQKENI in the germline V gene.

The rearrangement uses TRBV5-5 and TRBJ2-3, with 9 nucleotides matching TRBD1. Germline V gene data show CDR1 as SGHKS and CDR2 as YYEKEE (reference sequence). J gave up 3 bases and V 4 bases, and 12 bases lay outside the gene matches. The CDR3 runs 17 residues. DNA of the CDR3: TGTGCCAGCAGCATAACCGGGACAGGGATCGGAACAGATACGCAGTATTTT. This encodes CASSITGTGIGTDTQYF.

This clone appeared a single time. The chain recombines TRBV1 with TRBJ2-1; the table calls TRBD2, which could not be checked here. TRBV1 is flagged as a pseudogene. CDR3 length equals 17 residues. DNA for the CDR3: TGCACCAGCAGCCAAGATCGGTCTAGCGGGTCCTACAATGAGCAGTTCTTC. Protein: CTSSQDRSSGSYNEQFF.

The rearrangement links TRBV19 to TRBJ1-4, with 7 bases aligning to TRBD1. This CDR3 has 15 amino acids. V lost 5 bases and J lost 0; bases outside the gene matches: 3. The germline V gene has CDR1 LNHDA and CDR2 SQIVND (reference sequence). The CDR3 protein is CASSGQAPTNEKLFF. CDR3 coding DNA: TGTGCCAGTAGTGGACAGGCTCCAACTAATGAAAAACTGTTTTTT.

This chain connects TRBV11-2 to TRBJ1-1, with a weak D call TRBD1 (6 bases). Germline V gives CDR1 SGHAT, CDR2 FQNNGV. V dropped 3 bases and J dropped 5 bases, with 16 bases sitting between them. The length of the CDR3 is 15 residues. The CDR3 spells CASSFSGGFGTEAFF. DNA of the CDR3: TGTGCCAGCAGCTTCTCGGGGGGCTTTGGGACTGAAGCTTTCTTT.

The V call is TRBV25-1, the J call TRBJ1-3; no clear D gene. This CDR3 region has 14 residues. Germline V gives CDR1 MGHDK, CDR2 SYGVNS. Deletions cut 4 bases from V and 4 bases from J, with 11 bases between. The CDR3 loop reads CASSVSNIGNTIYF. CDR3 bases: TGTGCCAGCAGTGTCTCCAACATAGGAAACACCATATATTTT.

This clone was seen more than once but under ten times. Other nucleotide sequences in the sample specify the same CDR3. The gene calls are TRBV30 and TRBJ1-5; D uncertain. Trimming shortened V by 0 bases and J by 7 bases, and 10 bases separated the two germline ends. The CDR3 loop spans 13 amino acids. Germline CDR1 GTSNPN, CDR2 SVGIG (reference sequence). CDR3 sequence (DNA): TGTGCCTGGAGTGTTCAAGGAGGGCAGCCCCAGCATTTT. Amino acid sequence: CAWSVQGGQPQHF.

This rearrangement joins TRBV11-2 to TRBJ2-2; a possible D gene is TRBD2 (6 bases). The CDR3 covers 13 residues. Between the trimmed V and J ends, which lost 3 bases and 5 bases, there was a span of 7 bases. Germline-derived CDR1 and CDR2 are SGHAT and FQNNGV. The chain's CDR3 is CASSLAGTGELFF. CDR3 sequence (DNA): TGTGCCAGCAGCTTGGCGGGGACCGGGGAGCTGTTTTTT.

The chain uses TRBV11-2 and TRBJ2-7; TRBD1 matches 9 bases. Germline CDR1 is SGHAT and CDR2 is FQNNGV. The CDR3 has 15 residues. The trim removed 5 bases at V and 3 bases at J, leaving 8 bases unmatched. CDR3 loop: CASSNRGTGFYEQYF. CDR3 in DNA: TGTGCCAGCAGCAACCGCGGGACAGGGTTCTACGAGCAGTACTTC.

This chain joins TRBV7-2 and TRBJ2-7; 8 bases are shared with TRBD1. There are 13 residues in the CDR3. The germline CDR1 and CDR2 sequences are SGHTA and FQGNSA. V dropped 6 bases and J dropped 3; count of bases not matched to a gene: 4. The CDR3 here is CASSWDRNYEQYF. The CDR3 region has the DNA TGTGCCAGCAGTTGGGACAGGAACTACGAGCAGTACTTC.

About this clone itself: The same CDR3 is also encoded by other DNA sequences in this sample. The V gene is TRBV18, the J gene TRBJ2-1, with a weak D call TRBD1 (6 bases). CDR1 KGHSH and CDR2 LQKENI come from the germline V gene. Trimming shortened V by 2 bases and J by 8 bases, and 10 bases separated the two germline ends. The CDR3 extends over 13 amino acids. CDR3 in amino acids: CASSPGQGYEQFF. DNA of the CDR3: TGTGCCAGCTCACCAGGCCAGGGGTATGAGCAGTTCTTC.

The V and J genes are TRBV28 and TRBJ1-3; D unresolved. The CDR3 spans 13 residues. Germline assignment: CDR1 MDHEN and CDR2 SYDVKM. Trimming removed 6 bases at V and 0 bases at J, with 6 bases between. CDR3 DNA sequence: TGTGCCAGCAGCCCCCCCTCTGGAAACACCATATATTTT. Protein product: CASSPPSGNTIYF.

On this clone: This sample also contains other DNA sequences that code for the same CDR3. The rearrangement links TRBV12-5 to TRBJ1-1; D unclear. The CDR3 consists of 13 residues. Germline CDR1 reads LGHNT; CDR2 reads FRNRAP. Trimming cost V 1 base and J 0 bases, with 3 bases left between them. The CDR3 spells CASGLEVNTEAFF. The CDR3 region has the DNA TGTGCTAGTGGTTTGGAGGTGAACACTGAAGCTTTCTTT.

This CDR3 is CASSLLPGQEQYF. DNA of the CDR3: TGTGCCAGCAGCTTATTACCGGGCCAGGAGCAGTACTTC. This sequence joins TRBV11-3 and TRBJ2-7; D is undetermined. CDR1 and CDR2 (germline): SGHNT, YENEEA. There are 13 residues in the CDR3. Trimming cost V 2 bases and J 7 bases, with 12 bases left between them.